This T cell receptor beta chain is drawn from a study of blood T cell repertoires in COVID-19 (dated by TCRdb to 2020 to 2021). Context from the whole study: Samples covering the acute and convalescent phases of COVID-19 were provided by collaborators in the United States, Italy and Spain. The repertoires were released in a freely available public database intended as a resource for research on the immune response to SARS-CoV-2. Where available, HLA class I and class II types were taken from metadata supplied by the sample provider and were not determined by assay-based typing. Deeply sampled blood TCRbeta repertoires from subjects exposed to, actively infected with, or recovered from COVID-19 were included in the dataset. The samples were drawn from the first 160 participants of the ongoing ImmuneRACE study and from more than 1,000 subjects provided by 6 global collaborators. The prospective study material was composed of cDNA or gDNA derived from T cells, B-cell-depleted T cells, or PBMCs. Nearly every sample came with metadata listing a de-identified subject ID, COVID-19 status, age in years and sex.

As concerns this clone: No antigen is known for it. No base quality information exists; no much larger clone differs at one position.

Another Seattle source contributed samples from volunteer blood donors who had recovered from COVID-19. Each collaborating institution followed its own protocols to collect whole blood in K2EDTA tubes. For TCRbeta analysis, collaborator samples were shipped as frozen whole blood, as isolated PBMCs, or as DNA extracted from either sample type. Results the study describes overall, beyond this receptor: The amount of clinical and demographic metadata varied by source and participant and was provided uncurated.

TCRbeta CDR3 regions were amplified from genomic DNA using the immunoSEQ Assay, a bias-controlled multiplex PCR. As for the authors' bioinformatics: Nucleated cell counts per sample were estimated from amplification of reference gene primers within the assay. To quantify the absolute abundance of each unique TCRbeta CDR3 rearrangement, sequence reads were collapsed and filtered. For each sample, productive Simpson clonality was calculated as the square root of Simpson's diversity index over productive rearrangements. The table was pulled from immuneACCESS by TCRdb, which kept in-frame rearrangements only. Such tables lose some clones; where checked, under half of the loss comes from unresolved V genes, and the rest has no known cause. V and J calls and clone size are as listed in that table; D and trimming were resolved from the DNA. In this sample the table shows 200,000 to 300,000 clones, roughly 82% of which occur a single time. The top ten hold 2% to 2.5% of the sample.

The clonotype comes from a man in his forties or fifties who had recovered from COVID-19. The sample was peripheral blood.

The CDR3 loop reads CASSPQQGSVNTIYF. The DNA sequence is TGTGCCAGCAGCCCTCAACAGGGCAGTGTAAACACCATATATTTT. The chain links TRBV7-2 with TRBJ1-3; tentative D gene TRBD1, with 6 bases matching. The V and J ends are trimmed by 5 bases and 6 bases, leaving 17 bases between them. The germline V gene yields SGHTA for CDR1 and FQGNSA for CDR2. The CDR3 numbers 15 residues from cysteine through phenylalanine. Left in the record is the CDR3 DNA by itself, 45 bases read in frame from the first base.